This T cell receptor (beta chain) stems from a study of blood T cell repertoires in COVID-19. As handled by the study authors: Amplification of reference gene primers provided the estimated nucleated cell counts. Here immunoSEQ multiplex PCR was the method, and the copy in TCRdb shows in-frame clones only, minus some. Clone size and V and J calls were adopted from that table, with D and trimming inferred from the DNA. The data hold hundreds of thousands of clones, with about 85% observed a single time. The receptor comes from a woman aged 18-35 years who had recovered from COVID-19. Sequenced sample: peripheral blood.

This CDR3 reads CASSEDPGVVNEQFF. DNA for the CDR3: TGCGCCAGCAGTGAAGATCCGGGAGTTGTCAATGAGCAGTTCTTC. The chain recombines TRBV10-1 with TRBJ2-1, with D perhaps matching TRBD2 (6 bases). The length of the CDR3 is 15 residues. CDR1 is WNHNN and CDR2 is SYGVQD in the germline V gene (reference sequence). V shed 3 bases and J shed 6 bases, with 15 bases lying between them.